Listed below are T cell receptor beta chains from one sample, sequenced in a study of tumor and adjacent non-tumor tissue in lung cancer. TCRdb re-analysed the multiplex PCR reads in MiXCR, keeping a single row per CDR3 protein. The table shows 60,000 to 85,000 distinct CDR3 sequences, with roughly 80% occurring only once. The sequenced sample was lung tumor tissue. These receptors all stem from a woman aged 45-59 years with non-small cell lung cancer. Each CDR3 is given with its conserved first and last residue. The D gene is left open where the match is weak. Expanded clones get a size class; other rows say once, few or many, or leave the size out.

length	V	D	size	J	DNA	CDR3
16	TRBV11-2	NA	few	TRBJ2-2	TGTGCCAGCAGCCCCTTTCTCCGACCGAACACACGGGAGCTGTTTTTT	CASSPFLRPNTRELFF
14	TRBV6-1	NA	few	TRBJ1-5	TGTGACAGCAGTGTATACAGGGCGAATCAGCCCCAGCATTTT	CDSSVYRANQPQHF
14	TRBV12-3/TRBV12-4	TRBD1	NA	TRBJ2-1	TGTGCCAGCAATACCCAGGACAGGGAAAGTGAGAAGTTCTTC	CASNTQDRESEKFF
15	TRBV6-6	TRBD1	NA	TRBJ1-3	TGTGCCAGCACTCCTAACAGGGGTCAAGGAAACACCATATATTTT	CASTPNRGQGNTIYF
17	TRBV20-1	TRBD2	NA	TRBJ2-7	TGCAGTGCTAGAGATAAATGGGAGGGTCCCCCGACCTACGAGCAGTACTTC	CSARDKWEGPPTYEQYF
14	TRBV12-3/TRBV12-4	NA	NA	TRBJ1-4	TGTGCTAGCAGCCTCGTGGACAAAAACGAAAAACTGTTTTTT	CASSLVDKNEKLFF
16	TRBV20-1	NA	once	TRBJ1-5	TGCAGTGCTAGAGTCGGCGGAGGGAGAGGCGATCAGCCCCAGCATTTT	CSARVGGGRGDQPQHF
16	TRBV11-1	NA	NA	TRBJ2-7	TGTGCCATCAGCTTAGGTCAGGACAGTTACTTCTACGAGCAGTACTTC	CAISLGQDSYFYEQYF
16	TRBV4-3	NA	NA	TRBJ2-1	TGCACCAGCAGCGAAGGGACGGCGGGGCCCGGCCGAGAGCACTTCTTC	CTSSEGTAGPGREHFF
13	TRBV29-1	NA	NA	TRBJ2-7	TGCAGCGTTGAAGGGACAACTAATAACGAGCACTACTTC	CSVEGTTNNEHYF
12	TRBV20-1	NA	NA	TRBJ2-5	TGCAGTGTTAGCCGATACCAAGAAACCCAGTACTTC	CSVSRYQETQYF
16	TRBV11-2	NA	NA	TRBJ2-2	TGTACCAACAGCCTCTTTCTCCGACCGAACACCGGGGAGCTGTTATTT	CTNSLFLRPNTGELLF
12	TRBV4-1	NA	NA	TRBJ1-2	TGCGCCAGCAGCCAAGGGATGTATGGCCACAACTTC	CASSQGMYGHNF
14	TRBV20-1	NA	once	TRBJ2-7	TGCAGTGCTAGCCGGGAAGGCATGGGCTACGAGCAGTATTTC	CSASREGMGYEQYF
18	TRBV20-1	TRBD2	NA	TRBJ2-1	TGCAGTGCTACAGATGGTACTAGCGGGAGAACGTGGAGCAATGAGCAATTCTTC	CSATDGTSGRTWSNEQFF
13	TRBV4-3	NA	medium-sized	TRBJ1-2	TGCGCCAGCAGCCCCGGGGTCAACTATGGCTACACCTTC	CASSPGVNYGYTF
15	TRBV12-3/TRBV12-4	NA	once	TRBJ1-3	TGTGCCAGCACGAAGATACCTACCTCTGGAGACACCATATATTTT	CASTKIPTSGDTIYF
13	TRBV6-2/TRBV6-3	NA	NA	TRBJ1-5	TGTGCCAGCAATGGGGTACCTAATCAGTCCCAGGATTTT	CASNGVPNQSQDF
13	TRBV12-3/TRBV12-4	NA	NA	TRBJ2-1	TGTGCCAGCTGTTTATTGGGTTTCAATGAGCAGTTCTTC	CASCLLGFNEQFF
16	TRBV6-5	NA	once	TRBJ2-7	TGTGCTAGCACCCCCCATGAGAGCTTATCTACCTACGAGCTGTACTTC	CASTPHESLSTYELYF
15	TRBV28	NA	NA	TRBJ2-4	TGTGCCAGTAGTTTTGAACCCCTAGCCAAAAACATTCAGTACTTC	CASSFEPLAKNIQYF
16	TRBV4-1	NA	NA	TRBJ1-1	TGCGCCAGCTGCCAAGATCGTTACAGGACGAACACTGAAGCTCTCTTT	CASCQDRYRTNTEALF
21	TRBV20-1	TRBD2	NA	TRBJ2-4	TGCATTGCTAGAGACCATCCGTCCGGGACTAGCGGGGACGTAGCCAAAAAGATTCAGTACTTC	CIARDHPSGTSGDVAKKIQYF